This T cell receptor beta chain was observed in a study of blood T cell repertoires in COVID-19. Trimming cost V 3 bases and J 8 bases, with 10 bases left between them. Germline V gene data show CDR1 as SEHNR and CDR2 as FQNEAQ (reference sequence). The CDR3 has 12 amino acids. The protocol was immunoSEQ multiplex PCR, while the TCRdb copy is restricted to in-frame clones and leaves out a portion. Among about 220,000 clones listed, roughly nine tenths were seen once. A single count supports this clone. Sequenced material: PBMCs or T cells enriched from blood (not recorded which). V and J are TRBV7-9 and TRBJ1-2; D is perhaps TRBD1 (6 bases). The receptor comes from a woman in her twenties or thirties who had recovered from COVID-19. CDR3: CASSLTGKGYTF. DNA for the CDR3: TGTGCCAGCAGCTTGACAGGCAAGGGCTACACCTTC.